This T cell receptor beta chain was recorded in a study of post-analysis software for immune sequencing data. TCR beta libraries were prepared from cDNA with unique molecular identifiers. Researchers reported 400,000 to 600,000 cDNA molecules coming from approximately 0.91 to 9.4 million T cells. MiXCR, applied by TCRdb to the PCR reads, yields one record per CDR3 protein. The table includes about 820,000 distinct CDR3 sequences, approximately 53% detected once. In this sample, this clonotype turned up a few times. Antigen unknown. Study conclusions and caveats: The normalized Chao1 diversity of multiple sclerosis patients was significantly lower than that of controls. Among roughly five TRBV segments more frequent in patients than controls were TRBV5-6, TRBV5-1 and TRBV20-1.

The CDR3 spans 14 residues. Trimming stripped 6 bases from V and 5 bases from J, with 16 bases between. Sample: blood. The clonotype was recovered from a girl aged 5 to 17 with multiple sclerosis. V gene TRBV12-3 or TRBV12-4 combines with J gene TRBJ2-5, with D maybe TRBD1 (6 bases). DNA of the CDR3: TGTGCCAGCAGGGGGGCCTCCTTTAGGGAGACCCAGTACTTC. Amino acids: CASRGASFRETQYF.